This passage covers 17 T cell receptor beta chains from one sample sequenced in a study of CD8 T cells in ankylosing spondylitis. From the 5' RACE reads, TCRdb called clonotypes with MiXCR, one entry per CDR3 protein. Of some 200,000 distinct CDR3 sequences in the sample, roughly 24% were seen once. Source material: blood, either unsorted or a sorted T cell fraction (not recorded which). The receptor source for this set is a male donor with ankylosing spondylitis or in good health (not recorded which).

In its sample, this clonotype was seen a few times. The V and J genes are TRBV20-1 and TRBJ2-7; possible D gene TRBD1, 5 bases. This CDR3 has 14 amino acids. Germline CDR1 and CDR2: DFQATT and SNEGSKA (reference sequence). Trimming took off 5 bases at V and 0 bases at J, with 14 bases between the two ends. The CDR3 reads CSAGLQGYSYEQYF. CDR3 DNA: TGCAGTGCTGGCCTCCAGGGCTACTCCTACGAGCAGTACTTC.

This sequence joins TRBV20-1 and TRBJ2-1; no reliable D call. Between the trimmed V and J ends, which lost 1 base and 9 bases, there was a span of 16 bases. CDR3 length: 14 residues. Germline V gene lookup returns CDR1 DFQATT and CDR2 SNEGSKA (reference sequence). The CDR3 nucleotides are TGCAGTGCTAGAGTCTACACTTCATACGGTGAGCAGTTCTTC. Its protein is CSARVYTSYGEQFF.

This clonotype was found many times. This rearrangement joins TRBV12-3 or TRBV12-4 to TRBJ2-7; 7 nucleotides match TRBD2. CDR3 length equals 14 residues. V gave up 6 bases and J gave up 6 bases; unmatched junction bases: 11. The CDR3: CASRPGTTMGEQYF. The DNA of the CDR3 is TGTGCCAGCAGACCCGGGACTACCATGGGCGAGCAGTACTTC.

In this sample, this clonotype turned up a few times. The chain links TRBV6-5 to TRBJ2-1; D remains unclear. Germline V gene lookup returns CDR1 MNHEY and CDR2 SVGAGI. The V and J ends lost 7 bases and 0 bases respectively, with 13 bases between them. The CDR3 extends over 15 amino acids. The CDR3 DNA sequence: TGTGCCAGCACCGTTACGGCGGCCTCCTACAATGAGCAGTTCTTC. Translation gives CASTVTAASYNEQFF.

Ten or more counts support this clonotype. This chain connects TRBV4-1 to TRBJ2-3; TRBD2 matches 8 bases. Germline V lookup: CDR1 MGHRA, CDR2 YSYEKL. J gave up 7 bases and V 5 bases, and 11 bases lay outside the gene matches. The CDR3 is 15 amino acids. The CDR3 coding sequence is TGCGCCAGCAGCACGCCGCCGGGACTAGGAAATACGCAGTATTTT. This sequence encodes CASSTPPGLGNTQYF.

This clonotype was counted only a few times. The chain is built from TRBV20-1 and TRBJ2-7; either TRBD1 or TRBD2 may supply D (5 bases each). Germline V gene sequence: CDR1 DFQATT, CDR2 SNEGSKA (reference sequence). Trimming pared 1 base from V and 0 bases from J, leaving 10 bases between. This CDR3 contains 14 residues. The DNA for the CDR3 is TGCAGTGCTAGAGGGGGGACGGTCTCCTACGAGCAGTACTTC. Its protein product is CSARGGTVSYEQYF.

This chain uses TRBV20-1 with TRBJ2-7; 9 bases are a match to TRBD2. Germline V CDR1 and CDR2: DFQATT, SNEGSKA (reference sequence). The CDR3 extends over 15 amino acids. J lost 4 bases, V lost 0 bases, and 7 bases had no gene match. CDR3 amino acids: CSARDLGAGGYEQYF. The CDR3 region has the DNA TGCAGTGCTAGAGATCTGGGAGCGGGAGGATACGAGCAGTACTTC.

The table lists this clonotype with many counts. This chain links TRBV9 with TRBJ1-1, with D uncertain. Per germline, CDR1 SGDLS and CDR2 YYNGEE. CDR3 size: 13 residues. V lost 3 bases and J lost 2, with 8 bases in between. For the CDR3, the DNA is TGTGCCAGCAGCGCCCGAGCAAACACTGAAGCTTTCTTT. Its protein product is CASSARANTEAFF. Full variable domain (rest looked up from reference TRBV9 and TRBJ1-1): DSGVTQTPKHLITATGQRVTLRCSPRSGDLSVYWYQQSLDQGLQFLIQYYNGEERAKGNILERFSAQQFPDLHSELNLSSLELGDSALYFCASSARANTEAFFGQGTRLTVV.

This clonotype has a count of ten or more. This chain links TRBV29-1 with TRBJ1-1; 9 bases match TRBD1. The germline CDR1 and CDR2 sequences are SQVTM and ANQGSEA. With 8 bases clipped from V and 1 base from J, the junction kept 5 bases outside the gene matches. The CDR3 is made up of 13 amino acids. CDR3 protein: CSIGQGKNTEAFF. In DNA form, the CDR3 reads TGCAGCATCGGACAGGGGAAGAACACTGAAGCTTTCTTT.

This chain connects TRBV29-1 to TRBJ1-5; 8 positions agree with TRBD1. There are 12 residues in the CDR3. Germline V CDR1 and CDR2: SQVTM, ANQGSEA. Trimming removed 6 bases from V and 5 bases from J; junction bases left unmatched: 3. In nucleotides, the CDR3 is TGCAGCGTGCGGACAGGGCATCAGCCCCAGCATTTT. As protein: CSVRTGHQPQHF. Full variable domain (outside the CDR3, taken from reference TRBV29-1 and TRBJ1-5): SAVISQKPSRDICQRGTSLTIQCQVDSQVTMMFWYRQQPGQSLTLIATANQGSEATYESGFVIDKFPISRPNLTFSTLTVSNMSPEDSSIYLCSVRTGHQPQHFGDGTRLSIL.

The chain has TRBV20-1 and TRBJ2-7; 7 bases map to TRBD1. This CDR3 region has 14 residues. Germline CDR1 reads DFQATT; CDR2 reads SNEGSKA (reference sequence). The V gene end was trimmed by 6 bases and the J gene end by 4 bases; junction bases not matched to a gene: 12. The CDR3 protein is CSARSGTDTYEQYF. As DNA, the CDR3 is TGCAGTGCGAGATCCGGGACAGACACATACGAGCAGTACTTC.

The chain carries TRBV4-3 and TRBJ2-1, with 11 bases that match TRBD2. The V segment lost 3 bases and the J segment 6 bases; nucleotides outside the gene matches: 7. CDR1 and CDR2 (germline): LGHNA, YSLEER. The CDR3 runs to 16 residues. The CDR3 DNA follows: TGCGCCAGCAGCCAGCCCGGGACTAGCGGCCGCAATGAGCAGTTCTTC. As protein: CASSQPGTSGRNEQFF.

This clonotype was observed at least ten times. V usage is TRBV9 and J usage is TRBJ2-6, with D perhaps matching TRBD2 (5 bases). V lost 0 bases to trimming and J lost 4 bases, with 8 bases between them. Germline V CDR1 and CDR2: SGDLS, YYNGEE. This CDR3 has 15 amino acids. The CDR3 DNA reads TGTGCCAGCAGCGTAGCGGGGAACGGGGCCAACGTCCTGACTTTC. Its translation: CASSVAGNGANVLTF. Based on the CDR3 plus reference TRBV9 and TRBJ2-6, the full variable domain is DSGVTQTPKHLITATGQRVTLRCSPRSGDLSVYWYQQSLDQGLQFLIQYYNGEERAKGNILERFSAQQFPDLHSELNLSSLELGDSALYFCASSVAGNGANVLTFGAGSRLTVL.

This clonotype was detected ten times or more. The chain employs TRBV7-2 and TRBJ1-6, with D unclear. V shed 2 bases and J shed 9 bases, with 8 bases lying between them. CDR3 size: 13 residues. CDR1 and CDR2 (germline): SGHTA, FQGNSA. CDR3 residues: CASSLQWGSPLHF. Written as DNA, the CDR3 is TGTGCCAGCAGCTTACAGTGGGGTTCACCCCTCCACTTT.

The table lists this clonotype with a few counts. This chain joins TRBV7-2 and TRBJ1-1; weak D call: TRBD1 (5 bases). With 2 bases removed from V and 8 bases from J, the gap between germline ends came to 15 bases. Germline V gives CDR1 SGHTA, CDR2 FQGNSA. The CDR3 is 14 amino acids. CDR3 bases: TGTGCCAGCAGCTTACGGGAAAACGGGGCCGAAGCTTTCTTT. Protein sequence: CASSLRENGAEAFF.

The V gene is TRBV23-1, the J gene TRBJ2-2, with 14 bases matching TRBD2. TRBV23-1 is annotated as an ORF whose role is uncertain. The CDR3 has 18 residues. Trimming cost V 7 bases and J 6 bases; bases outside gene matches: 13. Here the CDR3 DNA reads TGCGCCAGCACCGAGGGCCCCAGGACTAGCGGGGGGTCCGGGGAGCTGTTTTTT. It yields the protein CASTEGPRTSGGSGELFF.

This sequence joins TRBV29-1 and TRBJ2-7; D unclear. The germline V gene encodes CDR1 SQVTM and CDR2 ANQGSEA. V lost 6 bases to trimming and J lost 0 bases, with 9 bases between them. The CDR3 length is 12 residues. The CDR3 bases are TGCAGCGTCTCCACTGGCTCCTACGAGCAGTACTTC. Translation gives CSVSTGSYEQYF.